The sequence of this T cell receptor beta chain was determined in a study of blood T cell repertoires in COVID-19. At the level of the study: The United States, Italy and Spain supplied acute and convalescent COVID-19 samples. T cells, B-cell-depleted T cells, or PBMCs supplied cDNA or gDNA.

Original methodology: Reference gene primer amplification gave estimated nucleated cell counts. Clones were read by immunoSEQ multiplex PCR, and TCRdb kept only the in-frame ones, dropping some. V and J calls and clone size are given by that table; D and trimming were obtained from the DNA. Here the sample spans 99,000 or so clones, under 80% being singletons. Germline-derived CDR1 and CDR2 are MNHEY and SVGAGI. The V gene lost 6 bases and the J gene lost 6 bases, with 20 bases spanning the gap. The CDR3 length is 15 residues. Only a few counts were recorded for this clone. The chain joins TRBV6-5 to TRBJ1-1; a possible D gene is TRBD1 (6 bases). Sequencing used peripheral blood. This sequence originates from a woman aged 70-85 years with acute or convalescent COVID-19. The CDR3 sequence: CASRGPFRGRPEAFF. The CDR3 DNA is TGTGCCAGCAGGGGCCCTTTCAGGGGTCGGCCTGAAGCTTTCTTT.